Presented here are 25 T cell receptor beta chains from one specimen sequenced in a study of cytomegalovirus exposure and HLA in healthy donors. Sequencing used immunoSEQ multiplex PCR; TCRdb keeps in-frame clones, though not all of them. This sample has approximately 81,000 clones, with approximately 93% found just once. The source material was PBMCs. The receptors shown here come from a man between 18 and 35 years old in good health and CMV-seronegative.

The CDR3 DNA sequence: TGTGCCATCAGTCAGACTAGCGGTTCCTACAATGAGCAGTTCTTC. Translating gives CAISQTSGSYNEQFF. V usage is TRBV10-3 and J usage is TRBJ2-1; 9 nucleotides line up with TRBD2. This CDR3 has 15 residues. Germline CDR1 reads ENHRY; CDR2 reads SYGVKD. The J segment lost 1 base and the V segment lost 5 bases, leaving 3 bases of the junction unmatched.

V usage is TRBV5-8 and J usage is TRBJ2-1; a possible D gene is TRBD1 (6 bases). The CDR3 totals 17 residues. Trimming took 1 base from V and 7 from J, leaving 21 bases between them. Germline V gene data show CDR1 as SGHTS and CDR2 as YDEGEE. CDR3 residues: CASSLLLWDKVGNEQFF. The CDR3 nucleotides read TGTGCCAGCAGCTTGCTATTATGGGACAAGGTTGGAAATGAGCAGTTCTTC.

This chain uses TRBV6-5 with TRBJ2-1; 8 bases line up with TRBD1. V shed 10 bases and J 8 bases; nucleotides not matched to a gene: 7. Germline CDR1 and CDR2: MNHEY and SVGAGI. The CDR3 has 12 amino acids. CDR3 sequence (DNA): TGTGCCACCCGGACAGGGACATATGAGCAGTTCTTC. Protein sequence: CATRTGTYEQFF.

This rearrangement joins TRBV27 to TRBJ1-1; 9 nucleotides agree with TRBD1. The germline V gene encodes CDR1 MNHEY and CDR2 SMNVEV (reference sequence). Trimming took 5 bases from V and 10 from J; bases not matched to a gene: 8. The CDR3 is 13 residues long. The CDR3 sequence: CASSPGQGTGAFF. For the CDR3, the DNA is TGTGCCAGCAGTCCAGGACAGGGGACGGGAGCTTTCTTT.

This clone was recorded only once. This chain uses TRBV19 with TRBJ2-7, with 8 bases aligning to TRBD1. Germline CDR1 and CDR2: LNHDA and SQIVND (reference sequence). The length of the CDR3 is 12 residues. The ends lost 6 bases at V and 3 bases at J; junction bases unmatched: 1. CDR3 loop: CASSGQGYEQYF. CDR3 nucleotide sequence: TGTGCCAGTAGCGGACAGGGCTACGAGCAGTACTTC.

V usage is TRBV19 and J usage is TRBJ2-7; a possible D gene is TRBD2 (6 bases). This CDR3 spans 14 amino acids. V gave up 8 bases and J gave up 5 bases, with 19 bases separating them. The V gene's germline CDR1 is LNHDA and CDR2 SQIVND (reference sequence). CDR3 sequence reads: CASALEEGPDEQYF. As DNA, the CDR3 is TGTGCCAGTGCCCTGGAGGAGGGGCCCGACGAGCAGTACTTC.

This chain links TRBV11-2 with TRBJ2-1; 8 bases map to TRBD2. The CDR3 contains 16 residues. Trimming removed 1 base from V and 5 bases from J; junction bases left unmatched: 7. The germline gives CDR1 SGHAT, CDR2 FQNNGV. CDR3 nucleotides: TGTGCCAGCAGCTTAGTCCTAGCGGGTGAAGACAATGAGCAGTTCTTC. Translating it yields CASSLVLAGEDNEQFF.

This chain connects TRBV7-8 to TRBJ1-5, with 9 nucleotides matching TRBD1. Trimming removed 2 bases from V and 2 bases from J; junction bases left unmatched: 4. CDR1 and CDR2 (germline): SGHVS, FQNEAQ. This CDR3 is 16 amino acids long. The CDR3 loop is CASSLRTGAGNQPQHF. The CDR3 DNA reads TGTGCCAGCAGCTTACGGACAGGGGCAGGCAATCAGCCCCAGCATTTT. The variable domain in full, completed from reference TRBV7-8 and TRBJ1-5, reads GAGVSQSPRYKVAKRGQDVALRCDPISGHVSLFWYQQALGQGPEFLTYFQNEAQLDKSGLPSDRFFAERPEGSVSTLKIQRTQQEDSAVYLCASSLRTGAGNQPQHFGDGTRLSIL.

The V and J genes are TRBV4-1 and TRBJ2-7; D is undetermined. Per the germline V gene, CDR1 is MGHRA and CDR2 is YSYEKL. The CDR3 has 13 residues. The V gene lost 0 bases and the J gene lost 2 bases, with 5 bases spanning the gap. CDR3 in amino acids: CASSQERTYEQYF. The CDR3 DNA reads TGCGCCAGCAGCCAAGAGAGAACCTACGAGCAGTACTTC.

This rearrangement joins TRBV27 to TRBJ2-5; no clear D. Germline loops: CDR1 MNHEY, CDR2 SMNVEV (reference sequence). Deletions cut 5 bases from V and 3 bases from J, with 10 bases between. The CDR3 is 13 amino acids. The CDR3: CASSPRHEETQYF. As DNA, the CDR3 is TGTGCCAGCAGTCCGCGACACGAAGAGACCCAGTACTTC.

The CDR3 loop reads CASSPTPGSTDTQYF. The CDR3 region has the DNA TGTGCCAGCTCACCAACGCCAGGGAGCACAGATACGCAGTATTTT. The chain combines TRBV18 with TRBJ2-3, with D maybe TRBD1 (5 bases). V dropped 2 bases and J dropped 0 bases, with 9 bases sitting between them. Germline values: CDR1 KGHSH, CDR2 LQKENI. The CDR3 runs 15 residues.

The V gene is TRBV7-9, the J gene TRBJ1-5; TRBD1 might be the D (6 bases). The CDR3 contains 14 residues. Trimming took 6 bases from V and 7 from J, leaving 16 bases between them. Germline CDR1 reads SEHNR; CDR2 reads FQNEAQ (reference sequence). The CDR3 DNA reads TGTGCCAGCAGTTCTACAGGGAGCAGGCAGCCCCAGCATTTT. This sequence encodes CASSSTGSRQPQHF.

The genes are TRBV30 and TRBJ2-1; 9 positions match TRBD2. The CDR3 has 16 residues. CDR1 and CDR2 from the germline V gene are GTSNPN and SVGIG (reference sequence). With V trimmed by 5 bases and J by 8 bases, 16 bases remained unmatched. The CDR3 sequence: CAWLPTLAGDGYEQFF. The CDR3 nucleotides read TGTGCCTGGCTGCCCACCTTAGCGGGGGATGGCTATGAGCAGTTCTTC.

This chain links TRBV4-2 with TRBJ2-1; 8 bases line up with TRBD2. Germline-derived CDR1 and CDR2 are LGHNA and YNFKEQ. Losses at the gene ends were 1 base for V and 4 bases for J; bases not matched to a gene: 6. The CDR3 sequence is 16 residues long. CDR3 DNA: TGTGCCAGCAGCCAAGCGGCGGGGGGAGTATACAATGAGCAGTTCTTC. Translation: CASSQAAGGVYNEQFF.

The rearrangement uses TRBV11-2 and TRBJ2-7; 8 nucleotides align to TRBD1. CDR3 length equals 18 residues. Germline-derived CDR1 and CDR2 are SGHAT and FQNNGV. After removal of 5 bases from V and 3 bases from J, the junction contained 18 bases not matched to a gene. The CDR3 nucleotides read TGTGCCAGCAGCCAAATCAGGGGGCCCTATTCTCCCTACTACGAGCAGTACTTC. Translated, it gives CASSQIRGPYSPYYEQYF.

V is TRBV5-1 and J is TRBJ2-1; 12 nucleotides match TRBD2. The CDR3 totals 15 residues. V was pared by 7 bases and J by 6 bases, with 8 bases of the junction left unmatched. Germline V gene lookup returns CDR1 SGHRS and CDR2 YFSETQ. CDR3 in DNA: TGCGCCAGCGGTCCTAGCGGGAGGGTGAGCAATGAGCAGTTCTTC. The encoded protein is CASGPSGRVSNEQFF.

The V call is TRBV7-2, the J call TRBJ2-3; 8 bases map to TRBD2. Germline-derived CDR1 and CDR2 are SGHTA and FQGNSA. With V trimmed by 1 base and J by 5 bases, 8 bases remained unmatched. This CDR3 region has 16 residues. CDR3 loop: CASSLGSGVRGDTQYF. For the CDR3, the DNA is TGTGCCAGCAGCTTAGGTAGCGGGGTAAGAGGAGATACGCAGTATTTT.

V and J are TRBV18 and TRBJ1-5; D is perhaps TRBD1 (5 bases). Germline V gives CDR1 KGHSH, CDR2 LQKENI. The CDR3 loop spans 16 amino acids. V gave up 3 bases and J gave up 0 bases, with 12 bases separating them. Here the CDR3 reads CASSPAGLNSNQPQHF. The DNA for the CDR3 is TGTGCCAGCTCACCCGCGGGGCTCAATAGCAATCAGCCCCAGCATTTT.

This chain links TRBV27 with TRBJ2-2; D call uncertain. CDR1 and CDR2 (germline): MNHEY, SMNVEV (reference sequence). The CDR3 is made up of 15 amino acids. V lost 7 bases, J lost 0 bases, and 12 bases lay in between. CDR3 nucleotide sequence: TGTGCCAGCACCGACGGGTTCGCGAACACCGGGGAGCTGTTTTTT. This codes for CASTDGFANTGELFF.

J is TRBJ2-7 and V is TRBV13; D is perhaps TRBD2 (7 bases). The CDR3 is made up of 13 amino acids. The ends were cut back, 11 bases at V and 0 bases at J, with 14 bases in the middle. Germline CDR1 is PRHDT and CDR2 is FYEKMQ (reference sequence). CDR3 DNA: TGTGCCGGGGGGGCCTCGGGCTCCTACGAGCAGTACTTC. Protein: CAGGASGSYEQYF. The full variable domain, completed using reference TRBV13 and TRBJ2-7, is AAGVIQSPRHLIKEKRETATLKCYPIPRHDTVYWYQQGPGQDPQFLISFYEKMQSDKGSIPDRFSAQQFSDYHSELNMSSLELGDSALYFCAGGASGSYEQYFGPGTRLTVT.

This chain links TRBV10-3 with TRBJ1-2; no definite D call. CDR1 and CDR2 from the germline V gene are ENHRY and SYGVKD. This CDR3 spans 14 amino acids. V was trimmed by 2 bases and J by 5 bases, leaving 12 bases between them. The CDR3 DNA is TGTGCCATCAGTGAGGATTTGAGAGTTTATGGCTACACCTTC. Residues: CAISEDLRVYGYTF.

The CDR3 sequence is CASSLSPGDGYTF. The CDR3, as DNA: TGTGCCAGCAGTTTATCACCAGGGGATGGCTACACCTTC. The chain has TRBV27 and TRBJ1-2; D may be TRBD1 (6 bases). V gave up 0 bases and J gave up 6 bases, with 8 bases separating them. This CDR3 has 13 amino acids. CDR1 is MNHEY, CDR2 SMNVEV, per germline (reference sequence).

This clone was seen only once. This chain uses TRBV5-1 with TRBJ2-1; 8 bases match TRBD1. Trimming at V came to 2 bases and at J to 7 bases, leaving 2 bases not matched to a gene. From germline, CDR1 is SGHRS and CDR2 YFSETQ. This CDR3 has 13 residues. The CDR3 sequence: CASSFTGGNEQFF. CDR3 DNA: TGCGCCAGCAGCTTCACAGGGGGTAATGAGCAGTTCTTC.

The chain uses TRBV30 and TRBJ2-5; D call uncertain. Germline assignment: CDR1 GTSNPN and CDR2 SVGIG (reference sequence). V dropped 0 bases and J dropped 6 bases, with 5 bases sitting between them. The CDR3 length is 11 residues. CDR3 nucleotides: TGTGCCTGGAGTGTACTTAAGACCCAGTACTTC. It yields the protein CAWSVLKTQYF.

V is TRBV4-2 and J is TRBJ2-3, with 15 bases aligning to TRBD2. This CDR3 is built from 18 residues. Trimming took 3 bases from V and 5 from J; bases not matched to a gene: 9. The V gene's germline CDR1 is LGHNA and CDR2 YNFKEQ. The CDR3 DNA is TGTGCCAGCAGCCAGGGACTAGCGGGGGGCGGGGGATTAGATACGCAGTATTTT. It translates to CASSQGLAGGGGLDTQYF.